One and the same sample provided the 20 T cell receptor beta chains below, sequenced in a study of T cells in Graves' hyperthyroidism and ophthalmopathy. The source material, RNA transcripts, was used to amplify TCR beta CDR3 regions. First-round RT-PCR with HTBI primers amplified the TCR CDR3 region. TCRdb processed the multiplex PCR reads anew with MiXCR; each CDR3 protein has one entry. Of a few hundred thousand distinct CDR3 sequences in the sample, 15% were seen once. Material for sequencing was blood. These TCRs come from a woman aged 25 to 39 with Graves' hyperthyroidism.

The V and J genes are TRBV6-5 and TRBJ2-1; a possible D gene is TRBD2 (5 bases). The CDR3 extends over 17 amino acids. V lost 0 bases, J lost 3 bases, and 15 bases lay in between. CDR1 and CDR2 (germline): MNHEY, SVGAGI. CDR3 amino acids: CASSYSRVSSSYNEQFF. The DNA for the CDR3 is TGTGCCAGCAGTTACTCGAGAGTTTCTAGCAGCTACAATGAGCAGTTCTTC.

Only a few counts were recorded for this clonotype. The rearrangement links TRBV6-2 or TRBV6-3 to TRBJ2-7, with 8 bases that match TRBD2. CDR3 size: 15 residues. The V gene end was trimmed by 2 bases and the J gene end by 3 bases; junction bases not matched to a gene: 6. Per the germline V gene, CDR1 is MNHEY and CDR2 is SVGEGT. As DNA, the CDR3 is TGTGCCAGCAGTTACCAAGGGCGGGAGGTCTACGAGCAGTACTTC. It translates to CASSYQGREVYEQYF.

Concerning this clonotype: Compared with germline, one end of the junction differs, possibly owing to a read error. This chain connects TRBV10-3 to TRBJ1-3; TRBD1 agrees at 7 bases. CDR1 ENHRY and CDR2 SYGVKD come from the germline V gene. The CDR3 runs 14 residues. The CDR3 spells CAITGTDSGNTIYF. For the CDR3, the DNA is TGTGCCATCACTGGGACAGACTCTGGAAACACCATATACTTT.

The chain uses TRBV19 and TRBJ2-1, with TRBD2 as a possible D gene (6 bases). With 5 bases removed from V and 13 bases from J, the gap between germline ends came to 15 bases. Looked up from germline, CDR1 is LNHDA and CDR2 is SQIVND (reference sequence). CDR3 length: 12 residues. The CDR3 DNA is TGTGCCAGTAGTTCCCCCGGGACTCCTCAGTTCTTC. Translated, it gives CASSSPGTPQFF. Supplemented by reference TRBV19 and TRBJ2-1, the full variable domain reads DGGITQSPKYLFRKEGQNVTLSCEQNLNHDAMYWYRQDPGQGLRLIYYSQIVNDFQKGDIAEGYSVSREKKESFPLTVTSAQKNPTAFYLCASSSPGTPQFFGPGTRLTVL.

The gene calls are TRBV6-6 and TRBJ2-2; 9 positions match TRBD2. V lost 0 bases, J lost 0 bases, and 2 bases stayed unmatched. Germline values: CDR1 MNHNY, CDR2 SVGAGI (reference sequence). This CDR3 comprises 17 residues. CDR3 coding DNA: TGTGCCAGCAGTTACTCGGTAGCGGGAGCGAACACCGGGGAGCTGTTTTTT. It encodes CASSYSVAGANTGELFF.

The genes are TRBV3-1 and TRBJ2-1; D may be TRBD2 (5 bases). The CDR3 is 18 amino acids. Trimming pared 0 bases from V and 2 bases from J, leaving 17 bases between. Germline assignment: CDR1 LGHDT and CDR2 YNNKEL (reference sequence). The CDR3 nucleotides are TGTGCCAGCAGCCAAGATTCTGGAGCGGCCCTTACCTACAATGAGCAGTTCTTC. Its protein product is CASSQDSGAALTYNEQFF.

This clonotype was seen many times. The V call is TRBV27, the J call TRBJ2-1, with D perhaps matching TRBD1 or TRBD2 (6 bases each). The V end lost 5 bases, the J end lost 8 bases, and 13 bases lay between the germline ends. This CDR3 spans 13 amino acids. CDR1 and CDR2 (germline): MNHEY, SMNVEV (reference sequence). In DNA, the CDR3 is TGTGCCAGCAGTACAGGGACTTCTTATGAGCAGTTCTTC. Protein sequence: CASSTGTSYEQFF.

The chain is built from TRBV5-1 and TRBJ2-1, with 9 bases identical to TRBD1. CDR3 length: 19 amino acids. CDR1 is SGHRS and CDR2 is YFSETQ in the germline V gene. With 2 bases clipped from V and 0 bases from J, the junction kept 12 bases outside the gene matches. The CDR3 region is CASSFPGQGPFSSYNEQFF. The DNA of the CDR3 is TGCGCCAGCAGCTTCCCGGGACAGGGTCCCTTCAGCTCCTACAATGAGCAGTTCTTC.

Worth noting for this clonotype: Germline is not matched at one junction end, which may reflect a read error. The chain joins TRBV4-1 to TRBJ2-7, with D unclear. CDR1 and CDR2 from the germline V gene are MGHRA and YSYEKL. This CDR3 has 15 amino acids. The CDR3 nucleotides read TGCGCCAGCAGCCAAGTAAGGTCTTTCACCTACGGGCAGTACTTC. Translation gives CASSQVRSFTYGQYF.

The chain carries TRBV20-1 and TRBJ2-7; 10 bases are a match to TRBD1. The V segment lost 2 bases and the J segment 4 bases; nucleotides outside the gene matches: 5. The length of the CDR3 is 14 residues. Germline values: CDR1 DFQATT, CDR2 SNEGSKA (reference sequence). The CDR3 sequence is CSARTRTGGYEQYF. Written as DNA, the CDR3 is TGCAGTGCTAGAACTAGGACAGGGGGGTACGAGCAGTACTTC.

This CDR3 reads CASSQALAGDSNEQFF. In DNA, the CDR3 is TGCGCCAGCAGCCAAGCCCTAGCGGGAGATTCCAATGAGCAGTTCTTC. The chain has TRBV4-1 and TRBJ2-1; 10 nucleotides line up with TRBD2. Trimming took 1 base from V and 6 from J; bases not matched to a gene: 6. Germline assignment: CDR1 MGHRA and CDR2 YSYEKL. This CDR3 has 16 amino acids.

V and J are TRBV7-2 and TRBJ2-7, with TRBD2 identical over 13 bases. The germline V gene encodes CDR1 SGHTA and CDR2 FQGNSA. There are 16 residues in the CDR3. Trimming took 4 bases from V and 3 from J; bases not matched to a gene: 6. CDR3 nucleotides: TGTGCCAGCAGCTCGCGGACTAGCGGGGGTTTCTACGAGCAGTACTTC. It codes for CASSSRTSGGFYEQYF.

On this clonotype itself: A read error may explain this, as a much larger clone is one base away. This chain joins TRBV28 and TRBJ1-1; 7 positions agree with TRBD1. CDR1 and CDR2 (germline): MDHEN, SYDVKM. The CDR3 is 17 amino acids. V shed 1 base, J shed 4 bases, and the junction held 12 bases outside the gene matches. The CDR3 DNA sequence: TGTGCCAGCAGTTTATATGTCTTGGGACAGAAGACCACTGAAGCTTTCTTT. It codes for CASSLYVLGQKTTEAFF. The full variable domain, in which reference TRBV28 and TRBJ1-1 provide the parts outside the CDR3, is DVKVTQSSRYLVKRTGEKVFLECVQDMDHENMFWYRQDPGLGLRLIYFSYDVKMKEKGDIPEGYSVSREKKERFSLILESASTNQTSMYLCASSLYVLGQKTTEAFFGQGTRLTVV.

This clonotype has ten or more counts. J is TRBJ2-7 and V is TRBV7-6, with TRBD2 identical over 12 bases. The CDR3 totals 16 residues. CDR1 and CDR2 (germline): SGHVS, FNYEAQ. V dropped 0 bases and J dropped 3; count of bases not matched to a gene: 3. The CDR3: CASSLATSGGDYEQYF. The CDR3 DNA follows: TGTGCCAGCAGCTTAGCGACTAGCGGGGGCGACTACGAGCAGTACTTC.

This clonotype was counted a single time. With a much larger clone just one base away, this may be a read error. Here the CDR3 omits its conserved ending phenylalanine or tryptophan, so a read error is the likely source. This rearrangement joins TRBV28 to TRBJ2-3; maybe TRBD2 (6 bases). CDR1 is MDHEN and CDR2 is SYDVKM in the germline V gene. The CDR3 extends over 12 amino acids. Trimming removed 7 bases from V and 4 bases from J, with 9 bases in between. The DNA of the CDR3 is TGTGCCAGCAATGGGGGGTCAGATACGCAGTATCTT. Translated: CASNGGSDTQYL.

This clonotype was counted ten times or more. The gene calls are TRBV2 and TRBJ2-7; TRBD1 is a possible D gene (6 bases). Germline V CDR1 and CDR2: SNHLY, FYNNEI. This CDR3 spans 14 amino acids. The V end lost 2 bases, the J end lost 2 bases, and 10 bases lay between the germline ends. The CDR3 nucleotides are TGTGCCAGCAGTGAACGGACAGCCACCTACGAGCAGTACTTC. Protein product: CASSERTATYEQYF.

Worth noting for this clonotype: Possible read error: a much larger clone is one base away. The chain carries TRBV7-2 and TRBJ2-3; 13 nucleotides agree with TRBD2. CDR3 length equals 15 residues. CDR1 is SGHTA, CDR2 FQGNSA, per germline. With V trimmed by 5 bases and J by 6 bases, 5 bases remained unmatched. The CDR3 DNA is TGTGCCAGCAGCCCCGGGACTAGCGGGATGGATACGCAGTATTTT. Residues: CASSPGTSGMDTQYF.

This clonotype has ten or more counts. V gene TRBV12-3 or TRBV12-4 combines with J gene TRBJ2-1, with a tentative D call TRBD2 (6 bases). The CDR3 is 15 amino acids. The V end lost 0 bases, the J end lost 5 bases, and 11 bases lay between the germline ends. The CDR3 nucleotides are TGTGCCAGCAGTTTAGCCGGGAGTAAAAACAATGAGCAGTTCTTC. Translation gives CASSLAGSKNNEQFF.

The chain recombines TRBV28 with TRBJ2-5, with 10 bases fitting TRBD1. The germline V gene encodes CDR1 MDHEN and CDR2 SYDVKM. This CDR3 comprises 16 residues. The ends lost 5 bases at V and 5 bases at J; junction bases unmatched: 11. The CDR3 region has the DNA TGTGCCAGCAGTCTTGCCGGGACAGGGGTGAGGGAGACCCAGTACTTC. Translated: CASSLAGTGVRETQYF. The full variable domain, in which reference TRBV28 and TRBJ2-5 provide the parts outside the CDR3, is DVKVTQSSRYLVKRTGEKVFLECVQDMDHENMFWYRQDPGLGLRLIYFSYDVKMKEKGDIPEGYSVSREKKERFSLILESASTNQTSMYLCASSLAGTGVRETQYFGPGTRLLVL.

This clonotype was picked up many times. The V and J genes are TRBV29-1 and TRBJ1-2; TRBD1 is a possible D gene (6 bases). This CDR3 has 18 residues. Trimming pared 2 bases from V and 1 base from J, leaving 23 bases between. The germline V gene encodes CDR1 SQVTM and CDR2 ANQGSEA. The CDR3 DNA sequence: TGCAGCGTTGAAAACATTGGTCAGGGGAAACACTTTAACTATGGCTACACCTTC. Its protein is CSVENIGQGKHFNYGYTF.